Following are 8 T cell receptor beta chains from one sample sequenced in a study of T cell responses to AZD1222 COVID-19 vaccine. Produced via immunoSEQ multiplex PCR; TCRdb's table is partial and in-frame only. Of under 130,000 clones in the sample, approximately 92% were seen once. The sequences come from peripheral blood, collected on day 0 of AZD1222 vaccination. These receptors originate from an adult in good health.

This rearrangement joins TRBV7-2 to TRBJ1-5, with 7 bases identical to TRBD1. CDR1 and CDR2 from the germline V gene are SGHTA and FQGNSA. V gave up 1 base and J gave up 6 bases; unmatched junction bases: 6. CDR3 length: 15 residues. As DNA, the CDR3 is TGTGCCAGCAGCTTAGGAGGGGGCGGTGCTCAGCCCCAGCATTTT. This codes for CASSLGGGGAQPQHF.

The count of this clone is one. The chain links TRBV28 to TRBJ1-4; 9 nucleotides match TRBD1. CDR1 MDHEN and CDR2 SYDVKM come from the germline V gene. J was trimmed by 5 bases and V by 5 bases; bases with no gene match: 6. The CDR3 sequence is 15 residues long. The CDR3 DNA sequence: TGTGCCAGCAGTGAAGGGGACAGGGACAATGAAAAACTGTTTTTT. Translated: CASSEGDRDNEKLFF.

The gene calls are TRBV3-1 (or the pseudogene TRBV3-2) and TRBJ2-3, with D possibly being TRBD1 (5 bases). V lost 5 bases, J lost 5 bases, and 20 bases lay in between. Germline V gene data show CDR1 as LGHDT and CDR2 as YNNKEL (reference sequence). This CDR3 has 16 amino acids. The CDR3 spells CASSAQNRLPGDTQYF. CDR3 bases: TGTGCCAGCAGCGCGCAGAACAGGCTCCCCGGAGATACGCAGTATTTT.

This rearrangement joins TRBV7-3 to TRBJ2-3; TRBD2 agrees at 9 bases. The CDR3 runs 19 residues. Germline V gene data show CDR1 as SGHTA and CDR2 as FQGTGA. V dropped 4 bases and J dropped 2; count of bases not matched to a gene: 16. CDR3 DNA sequence: TGTGCCAGCAGCTCCCTCGCGCGGGGGGGCTCCGGTTTCACAGATACGCAGTATTTT. Its protein product is CASSSLARGGSGFTDTQYF.

The rearrangement joins TRBV25-1 to TRBJ2-3; 8 nucleotides align to TRBD2. CDR1 and CDR2 (germline): MGHDK, SYGVNS. Unmatched junction bases numbered 9, after V lost 1 base and J lost 3 bases. CDR3 length equals 17 residues. CDR3 DNA: TGTGCCAGCAGTGAATCCGGACTAGCAGCTGATACAGATACGCAGTATTTT. Protein: CASSESGLAADTDTQYF. Full variable domain (rest looked up from reference TRBV25-1 and TRBJ2-3): EADIYQTPRYLVIGTGKKITLECSQTMGHDKMYWYQQDPGMELHLIHYSYGVNSTEKGDLSSESTVSRIRTEHFPLTLESARPSHTSQYLCASSESGLAADTDTQYFGPGTRLTVL.

The rearrangement uses TRBV19 and TRBJ1-4; 12 positions match TRBD1. With V trimmed by 4 bases and J by 7 bases, 1 base remained unmatched. Germline V gene sequence: CDR1 LNHDA, CDR2 SQIVND (reference sequence). The CDR3 sequence is 14 residues long. The CDR3 nucleotides are TGTGCCAGTAGTAAGGGACAGGGGGCTGAAAAACTGTTTTTT. Protein sequence: CASSKGQGAEKLFF.

This CDR3 is CASSLSGLVAHEQYF. In nucleotides, the CDR3 is TGTGCCAGCAGCTTATCGGGACTAGTGGCCCACGAGCAGTACTTC. V is TRBV11-3 and J is TRBJ2-7; TRBD2 matches at 8 bases. Per germline, CDR1 SGHNT and CDR2 YENEEA. The CDR3 contains 15 residues. J lost 5 bases, V lost 2 bases, and 8 bases had no gene match.

J is TRBJ1-1 and V is TRBV15; D is unresolved. The V and J ends lost 1 base and 6 bases respectively, with 15 bases between them. The CDR3 extends over 15 amino acids. In germline, CDR1 is LNHNV, CDR2 YYDKDF (reference sequence). DNA for the CDR3: TGTGCCACCAGCAGAGCGGGAGGGCGGTTATCTGAAGCTTTCTTT. It translates to CATSRAGGRLSEAFF.